This TCR beta chain was obtained from a study of tumor-infiltrating lymphocytes in primary liver carcinoma. Extraction of RNA together with DNA used about 17-30 mg of unsorted bulk tissue. The CDR3 spans 16 residues. Trimming took off 5 bases at V and 6 bases at J, with 17 bases between the two ends. The V gene's germline CDR1 is MRHNA and CDR2 SNTAGT. Starting material of 400 to 600 ng total RNA yielded TCR beta cDNA via a constant-region primer. A slightly modified ARM-PCR protocol with three nested multiplex PCR rounds produced these TCR beta libraries. For approximately 11 cycles apiece, the opening two PCR rounds ran with TRBV1-TRBV30 forward primers and a C-beta reverse primer. MiXCR, run by TCRdb on the multiplex PCR reads, gives a single entry per CDR3 protein. The sample includes 95,000 to 150,000 distinct CDR3 sequences, around 64% of them seen just once. Turning to this clonotype: As yet, its antigen is unknown.

Study results and caveats: It was tumor-adjacent and tumor-blood pairs that overlapped less than tumor region pairs did.

This TCR derives from a woman aged 60-75 years with primary liver carcinoma and hepatitis B virus infection. Sequenced input: liver tumor tissue from sampling region 3. Documented subset: tumor region T3, left-lateral pole. The V and J genes are TRBV6-4 and TRBJ1-6; D remains ambiguous. CDR3 DNA: TGTGCCAGCAGTTCTACTACAGTGGACGGTAATTCACCCCTCCACTTT. This sequence encodes CASSSTTVDGNSPLHF.